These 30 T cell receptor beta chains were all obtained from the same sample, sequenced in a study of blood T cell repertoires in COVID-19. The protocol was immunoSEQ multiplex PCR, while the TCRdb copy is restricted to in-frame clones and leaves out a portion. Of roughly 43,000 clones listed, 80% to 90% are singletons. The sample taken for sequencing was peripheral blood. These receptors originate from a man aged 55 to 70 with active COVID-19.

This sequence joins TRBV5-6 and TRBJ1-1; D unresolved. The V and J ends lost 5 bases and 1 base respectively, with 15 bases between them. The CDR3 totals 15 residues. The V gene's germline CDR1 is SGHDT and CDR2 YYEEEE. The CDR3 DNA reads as TGTGCCAGCAGTCAAATTCGCACGGGGAACACTGAAGCTTTCTTT. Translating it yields CASSQIRTGNTEAFF. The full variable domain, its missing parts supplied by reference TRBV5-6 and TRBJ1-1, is DAGVTQSPTHLIKTRGQQVTLRCSPKSGHDTVSWYQQALGQGPQFIFQYYEEEERQRGNFPDRFSGHQFPNYSSELNVNALLLGDSALYLCASSQIRTGNTEAFFGQGTRLTVV.

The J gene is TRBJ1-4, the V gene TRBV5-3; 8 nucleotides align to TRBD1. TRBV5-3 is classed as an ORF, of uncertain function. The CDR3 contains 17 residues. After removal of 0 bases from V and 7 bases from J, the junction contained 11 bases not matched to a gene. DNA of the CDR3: TGTGCCAGAAGCTTGGCGCGGCGGGTACAGGGGGGTGAAAAACTGTTTTTT. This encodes CARSLARRVQGGEKLFF.

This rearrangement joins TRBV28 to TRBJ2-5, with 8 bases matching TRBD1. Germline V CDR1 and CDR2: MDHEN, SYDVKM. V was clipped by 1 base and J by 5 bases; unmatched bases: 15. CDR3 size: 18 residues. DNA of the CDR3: TGTGCCAGCAGTTTATCCCGACTCCTCCAGGGGGCATGGGAGACCCAGTACTTC. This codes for CASSLSRLLQGAWETQYF.

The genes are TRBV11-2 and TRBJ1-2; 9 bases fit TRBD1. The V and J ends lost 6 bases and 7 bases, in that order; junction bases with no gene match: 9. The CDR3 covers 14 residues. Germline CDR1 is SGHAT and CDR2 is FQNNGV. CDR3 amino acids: CASSSSRTGAGYTF. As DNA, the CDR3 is TGTGCCAGCAGTTCATCCAGGACAGGGGCTGGCTACACCTTC.

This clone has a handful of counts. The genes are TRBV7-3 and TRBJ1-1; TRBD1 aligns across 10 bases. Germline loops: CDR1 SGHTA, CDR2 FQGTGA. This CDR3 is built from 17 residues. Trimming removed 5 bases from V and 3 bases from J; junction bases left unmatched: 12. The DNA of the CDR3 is TGTGCCAGCAGCCGTGAATATGGACAGGGGGAACACACTGAAGCTTTCTTT. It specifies CASSREYGQGEHTEAFF. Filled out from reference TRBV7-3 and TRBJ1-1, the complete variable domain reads GAGVSQTPSNKVTEKGKYVELRCDPISGHTALYWYRQSLGQGPEFLIYFQGTGAADDSGLPNDRFFAVRPEGSVSTLKIQRTERGDSAVYLCASSREYGQGEHTEAFFGQGTRLTVV.

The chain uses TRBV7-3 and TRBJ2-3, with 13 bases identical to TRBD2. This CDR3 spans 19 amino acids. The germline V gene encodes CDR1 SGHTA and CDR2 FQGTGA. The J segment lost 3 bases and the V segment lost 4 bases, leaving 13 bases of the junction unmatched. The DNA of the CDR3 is TGTGCCAGCAGCTCATCTGCACATACTAGCGGGAGGGGAACAGATACGCAGTATTTT. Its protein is CASSSSAHTSGRGTDTQYF.

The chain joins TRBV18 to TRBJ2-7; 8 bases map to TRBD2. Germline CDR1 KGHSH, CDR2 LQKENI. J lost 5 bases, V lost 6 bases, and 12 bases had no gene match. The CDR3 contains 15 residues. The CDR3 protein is CASSPATSGSHEQYF. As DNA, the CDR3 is TGTGCCAGCTCCCCGGCCACCAGCGGGAGTCACGAGCAGTACTTC.

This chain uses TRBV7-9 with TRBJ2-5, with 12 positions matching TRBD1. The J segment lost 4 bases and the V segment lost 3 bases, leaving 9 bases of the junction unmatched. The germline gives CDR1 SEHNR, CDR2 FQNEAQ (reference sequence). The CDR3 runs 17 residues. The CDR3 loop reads CASSFRGQGAKGETQYF. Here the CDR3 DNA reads TGTGCCAGCAGCTTTCGGGGACAGGGGGCTAAGGGAGAGACCCAGTACTTC. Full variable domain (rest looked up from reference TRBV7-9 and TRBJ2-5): DTGVSQNPRHKITKRGQNVTFRCDPISEHNRLYWYRQTLGQGPEFLTYFQNEAQLEKSRLLSDRFSAERPKGSFSTLEIQRTEQGDSAMYLCASSFRGQGAKGETQYFGPGTRLLVL.

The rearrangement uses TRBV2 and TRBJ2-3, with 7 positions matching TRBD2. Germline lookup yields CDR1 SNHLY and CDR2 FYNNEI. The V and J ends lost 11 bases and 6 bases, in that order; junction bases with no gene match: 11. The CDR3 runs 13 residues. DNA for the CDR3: TGTGCCTACGGCGGGGGATCCCCGGATACGCAGTATTTT. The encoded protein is CAYGGGSPDTQYF.

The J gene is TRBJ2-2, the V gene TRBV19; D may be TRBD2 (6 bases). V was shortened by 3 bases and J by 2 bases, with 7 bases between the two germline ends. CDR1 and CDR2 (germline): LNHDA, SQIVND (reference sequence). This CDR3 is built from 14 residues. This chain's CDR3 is CASSMGLNTGELFF. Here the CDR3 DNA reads TGTGCCAGTAGTATGGGACTTAACACCGGGGAGCTGTTTTTT. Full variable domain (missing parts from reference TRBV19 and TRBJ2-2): DGGITQSPKYLFRKEGQNVTLSCEQNLNHDAMYWYRQDPGQGLRLIYYSQIVNDFQKGDIAEGYSVSREKKESFPLTVTSAQKNPTAFYLCASSMGLNTGELFFGEGSRLTVL.

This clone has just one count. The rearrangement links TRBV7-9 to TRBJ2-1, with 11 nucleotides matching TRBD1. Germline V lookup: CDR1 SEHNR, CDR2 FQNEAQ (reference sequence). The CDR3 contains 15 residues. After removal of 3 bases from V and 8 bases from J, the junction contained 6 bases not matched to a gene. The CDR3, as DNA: TGTGCCAGCAGCTTCGGACAGGGGGCGGGCGATGAGCAGTTCTTC. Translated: CASSFGQGAGDEQFF.

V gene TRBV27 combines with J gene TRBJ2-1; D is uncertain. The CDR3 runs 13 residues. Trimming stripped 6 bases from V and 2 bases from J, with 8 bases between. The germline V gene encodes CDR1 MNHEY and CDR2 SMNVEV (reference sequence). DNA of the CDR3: TGTGCCAGCAGGAGGTCGCCCTACAATGAGCAGTTCTTC. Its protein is CASRRSPYNEQFF.

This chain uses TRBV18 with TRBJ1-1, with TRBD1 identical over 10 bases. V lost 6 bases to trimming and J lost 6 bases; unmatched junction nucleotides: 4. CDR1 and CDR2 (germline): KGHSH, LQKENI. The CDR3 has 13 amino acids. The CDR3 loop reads CASSRQGAAEAFF. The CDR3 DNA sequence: TGTGCCAGCTCTCGACAGGGGGCAGCTGAAGCTTTCTTT.

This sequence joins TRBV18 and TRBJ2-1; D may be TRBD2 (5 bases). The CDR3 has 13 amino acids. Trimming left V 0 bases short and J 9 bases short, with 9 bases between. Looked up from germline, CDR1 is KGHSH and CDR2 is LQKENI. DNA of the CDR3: TGTGCCAGCTCACCACCGGTGAGCGGTGAGCAGTTCTTC. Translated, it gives CASSPPVSGEQFF.

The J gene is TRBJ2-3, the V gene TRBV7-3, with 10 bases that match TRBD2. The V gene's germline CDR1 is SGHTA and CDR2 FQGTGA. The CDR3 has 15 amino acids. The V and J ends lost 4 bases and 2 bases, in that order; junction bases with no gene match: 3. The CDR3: CASSSGLAYTDTQYF. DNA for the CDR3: TGTGCCAGCAGCTCGGGACTAGCGTACACAGATACGCAGTATTTT.

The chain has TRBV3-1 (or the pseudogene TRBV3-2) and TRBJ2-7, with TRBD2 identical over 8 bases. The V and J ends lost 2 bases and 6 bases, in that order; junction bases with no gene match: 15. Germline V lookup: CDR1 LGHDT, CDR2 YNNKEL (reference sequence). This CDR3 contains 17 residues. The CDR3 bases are TGTGCCAGCAGCCAAAGATACCGAACGGGAGGGCCAAGCGAGCAGTACTTC. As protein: CASSQRYRTGGPSEQYF.

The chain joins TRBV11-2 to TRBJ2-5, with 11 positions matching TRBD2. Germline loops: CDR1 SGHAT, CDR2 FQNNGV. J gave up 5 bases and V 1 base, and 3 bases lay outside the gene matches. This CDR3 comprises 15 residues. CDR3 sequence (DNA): TGTGCCAGCAGCTTAGCACTAGCGGGAGAGGAGACCCAGTACTTC. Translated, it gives CASSLALAGEETQYF.

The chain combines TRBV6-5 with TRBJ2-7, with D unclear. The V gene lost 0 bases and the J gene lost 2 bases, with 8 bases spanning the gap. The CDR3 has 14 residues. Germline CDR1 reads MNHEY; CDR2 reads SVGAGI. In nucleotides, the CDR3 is TGTGCCAGCAGTTACTCGAACCAGGCCTACGAGCAGTACTTC. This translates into CASSYSNQAYEQYF.

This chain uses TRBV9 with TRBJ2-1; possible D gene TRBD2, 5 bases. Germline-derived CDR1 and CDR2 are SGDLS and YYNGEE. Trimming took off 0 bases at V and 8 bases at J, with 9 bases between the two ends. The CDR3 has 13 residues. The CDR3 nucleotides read TGTGCCAGCAGCGTAGCTACGAGGGATGAGCAGTTCTTC. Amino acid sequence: CASSVATRDEQFF.

The CDR3 reads CASSFEETQYF. DNA for the CDR3: TGTGCCAGCAGTTTCGAGGAGACCCAGTACTTC. This chain uses TRBV12-3 or TRBV12-4 with TRBJ2-5; D is unclear. Trimming left V 3 bases short and J 5 bases short, with 4 bases between. CDR3 size: 11 residues.

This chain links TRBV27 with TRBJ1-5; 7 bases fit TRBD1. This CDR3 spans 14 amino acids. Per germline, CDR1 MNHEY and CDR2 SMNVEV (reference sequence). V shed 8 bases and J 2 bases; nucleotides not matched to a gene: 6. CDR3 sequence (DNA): TGTGCCAGCGGGAGACAGGGCGGCAATCAGCCCCAGCATTTT. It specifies CASGRQGGNQPQHF.

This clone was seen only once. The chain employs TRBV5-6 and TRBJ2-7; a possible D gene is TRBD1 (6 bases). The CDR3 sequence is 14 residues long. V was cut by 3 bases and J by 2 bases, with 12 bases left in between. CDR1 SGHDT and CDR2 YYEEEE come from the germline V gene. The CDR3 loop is CASSWTADPYEQYF. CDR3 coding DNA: TGTGCCAGCAGCTGGACAGCCGACCCCTACGAGCAGTACTTC.

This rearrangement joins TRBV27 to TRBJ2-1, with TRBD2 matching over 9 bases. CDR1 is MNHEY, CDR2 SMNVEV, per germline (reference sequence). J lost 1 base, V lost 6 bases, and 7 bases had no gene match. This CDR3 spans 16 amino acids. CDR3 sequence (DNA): TGTGCCAGCAGCGCCCTCAGCGGGAGGTCCTACAATGAGCAGTTCTTC. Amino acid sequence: CASSALSGRSYNEQFF.

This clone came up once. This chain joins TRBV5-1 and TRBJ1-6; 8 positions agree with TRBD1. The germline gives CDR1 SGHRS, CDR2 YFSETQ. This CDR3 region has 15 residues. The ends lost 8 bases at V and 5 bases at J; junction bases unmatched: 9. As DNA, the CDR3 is TGCGCCAGTCATTCAGGGGGCATGGATAATTCACCCCTCCACTTT. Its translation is CASHSGGMDNSPLHF.

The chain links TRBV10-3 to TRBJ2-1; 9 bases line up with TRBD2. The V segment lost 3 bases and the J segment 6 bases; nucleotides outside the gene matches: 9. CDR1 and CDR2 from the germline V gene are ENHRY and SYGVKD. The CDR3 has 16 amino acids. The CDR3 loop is CAISEFLAGLSNEQFF. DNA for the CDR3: TGTGCCATCAGTGAATTCCTAGCGGGATTGAGCAATGAGCAGTTCTTC.

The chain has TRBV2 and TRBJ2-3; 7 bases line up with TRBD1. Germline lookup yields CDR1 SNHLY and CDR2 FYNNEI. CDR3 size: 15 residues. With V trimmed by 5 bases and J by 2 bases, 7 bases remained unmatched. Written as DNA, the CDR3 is TGTGCCAGCAGTCGGGACAGACAAAACACAGATACGCAGTATTTT. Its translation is CASSRDRQNTDTQYF.

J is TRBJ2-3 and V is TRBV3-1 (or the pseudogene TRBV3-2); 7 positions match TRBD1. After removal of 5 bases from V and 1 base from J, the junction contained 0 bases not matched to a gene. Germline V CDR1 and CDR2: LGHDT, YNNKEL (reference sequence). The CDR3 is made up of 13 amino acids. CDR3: CASSDRGTDTQYF. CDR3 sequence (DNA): TGTGCCAGCAGCGACAGGGGCACAGATACGCAGTATTTT.

The CDR3 DNA reads TGTGCCAGCAGTTTTATGACAGATCAGCCCCAGCATTTT. Amino acids: CASSFMTDQPQHF. This chain joins TRBV12-3 or TRBV12-4 and TRBJ1-5; weak D call: TRBD1 (5 bases). The CDR3 consists of 13 residues. Trimming left V 3 bases short and J 5 bases short, with 8 bases between.

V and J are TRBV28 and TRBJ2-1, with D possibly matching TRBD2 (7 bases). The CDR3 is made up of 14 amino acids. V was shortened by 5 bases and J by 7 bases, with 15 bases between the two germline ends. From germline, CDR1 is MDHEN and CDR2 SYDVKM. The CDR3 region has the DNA TGTGCCAGCAGTGGGAGGGGCGGGACAAATGAGCAGTTCTTC. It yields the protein CASSGRGGTNEQFF.

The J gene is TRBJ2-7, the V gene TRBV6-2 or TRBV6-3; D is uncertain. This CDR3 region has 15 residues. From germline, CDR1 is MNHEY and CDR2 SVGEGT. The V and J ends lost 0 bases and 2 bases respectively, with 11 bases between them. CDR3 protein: CASSYSRLIPYEQYF. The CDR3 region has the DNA TGTGCCAGCAGTTACTCGCGATTAATCCCCTACGAGCAGTACTTC.